This TCR beta chain emerged from a study of metastatic and nonmetastatic thyroid tumors. This clone showed up many times. TCRdb redid the clone calls on the PCR reads using MiXCR. This sample has around 64,000 clones, with 4% to 4.5% found just once. Thyroid surgery took place with no prior treatment in any patient. CDR1 and CDR2 from the germline V gene are MDHEN and SYDVKM. This CDR3 has 12 residues. V lost 4 bases and J lost 2, with 4 bases in between. This TCR derives from a female donor with papillary thyroid cancer or a benign thyroid nodule (not recorded which). Some clones in this sample may be carry-over from other donors' samples. V gene TRBV28 combines with J gene TRBJ2-3, with D unclear. The sequenced sample was blood. In DNA, the CDR3 is TGTGCCAGCAGTTCGGTCACAGATACGCAGTATTTT. Translating gives CASSSVTDTQYF.